These T cell receptor beta chains were read from a single sample in a study of human T cells and chemical hapten exposure. TCRdb analysed the 5' RACE reads with MiXCR anew, one entry per CDR3 protein. The sample lists some 78,000 distinct CDR3 sequences, 6.5% to 8.5% occurring once. The origin of the receptors is a male donor in good health. Each CDR3 is given without its conserved first and last residue.

TRBV6-2/TRBV6-3,ASSYRRGSGANVLT
TRBV18,ASSPEGKISGANVLT
TRBV14,ASSQESGANTEAF
TRBV29-1,SVDGPGTDPNYGGT
TRBV27,ASSTQGNSPLH
TRBV6-5,ASSYSPMNTEAF
TRBV3-1,ASSPDLAANEQF
TRBV4-2,ASSQEAERGSDTQY
TRBV13,ASSLQGASEAF
TRBV7-9,ASSLGTGNSNQPQH
TRBV6-6,ASSYWLQETQY
TRBV18,ASSPQLRDGGTEAF
TRBV4-2,ASSPLLAGAGTDTQY
TRBV5-1,ASSLETGLNTEAF
TRBV6-2/TRBV6-3,ASSFNGRANEQY
TRBV20-1,SVAREETQY
TRBV3-1,ASSQVGRSPQETQY
TRBV7-2,ASSLAPGYTDTQY
TRBV7-2,ASSLYGDTKY
TRBV12-3/TRBV12-4,ASSPTGRADTQY
TRBV27,ASSWNDDSNQPQH
TRBV5-1,ASSLVWRQAKNIQY
TRBV7-9,ASSLGGQGGPQNTEAF
TRBV11-2,ASTRDRGNSPLH
TRBV7-9,ASSSGETEAF
TRBV25-1,ASSESGVAYEQY
TRBV6-1,ASSPVGRPRPGELF
TRBV6-2/TRBV6-3,ASLKQNTGELF
TRBV25-1,ASSEPLAAQETQY
TRBV4-3,ASSQEVWGEGYEQF
TRBV20-1,SARAPGTMNTGELF
TRBV5-5,ASSYPGPGSPLH
TRBV7-2,ASSPGGGKEETQY
TRBV12-3/TRBV12-4,ASSPQGRADTQY
TRBV10-3,AISVLTSGTGGELF
TRBV19,ATSGGGATGTGELF
TRBV2,ASSPPSGRGTNEQF
TRBV27,ASSFFGVSSGRRSEQF
TRBV14,ASSQTTGFQETQY
TRBV27,ASRGQNGEQY
TRBV6-6,ASSYSVPGDDGELF
TRBV5-1,ASSSGLGDNEQF
TRBV9,ASSATSAGGNNEQF
TRBV12-3/TRBV12-4,ASRTMRQGAYGYT
TRBV6-5,ASSSDGDNEQF
TRBV27,ASKTYGEGLGEQY
TRBV12-3/TRBV12-4,ASSRKNTEAF
TRBV27,ASSFVPGTGNTEAF
TRBV19,ASSIEGQASYEQY